This TCR beta chain was identified in a study of Graves' ophthalmopathy and Graves' hyperthyroidism. Whole-study results and caveats: It was with 70.59% sensitivity and around 72% specificity that the model predicted ophthalmopathy progression. Detection in blood was also observed for most expanded thyroid clonotypes above 0.001 frequency.

Diagnosis was based on clinical symptoms, serum thyroxine, TRAb, thyroid ultrasound and orbital computed tomography. Trimming stripped 5 bases from V and 6 bases from J, with 17 bases between. Germline values: CDR1 LNHDA, CDR2 SQIVND (reference sequence). The CDR3 totals 14 residues. The authors amplified TCR beta CDR3 regions, and they did so from RNA transcripts for repertoire sequencing. First-round RT-PCR with HTBI primers preceded a second-round multiplex PCR. One entry per CDR3 protein, called by TCRdb with MiXCR from the multiplex PCR reads. The table shows tens of thousands of distinct CDR3 sequences, with roughly half occurring only once. In the case of this clonotype: Its antigen is not identified.

V is TRBV19 and J is TRBJ2-7, with a tentative D call TRBD1 (8 bases). The TCR sequence derives from an adult woman with Graves' ophthalmopathy. The sequencing input was peripheral blood. CDR3 sequence (DNA): TGTGCCAGTAGTCACCGGACAGGGAGGGGCGAGCAGTACTTC. Its translation is CASSHRTGRGEQYF.